These 6 T cell receptor beta chains were sequenced from one sample in a study of blood T cell repertoires in COVID-19. The assay was immunoSEQ multiplex PCR, and TCRdb's table has in-frame clones only and misses some. The data hold more than 200,000 clones, with about 90% observed a single time. What was sequenced was PBMCs or T cells enriched from blood (not recorded which). These receptors all come from a woman in her twenties or thirties with acute COVID-19.

The rearrangement uses TRBV10-3 and TRBJ2-2; 9 bases line up with TRBD1. Germline CDR1 ENHRY, CDR2 SYGVKD. V lost 8 bases, J lost 5 bases, and 12 bases stayed unmatched. The CDR3 loop spans 16 amino acids. The CDR3 nucleotides are TGTGCCATCGGTAGCCGGGACAGGGCCAGGACCGGGGAGCTGTTTTTT. This sequence encodes CAIGSRDRARTGELFF.

V and J are TRBV9 and TRBJ1-6, with a possible D match to TRBD1 (6 bases). The CDR3 length is 14 residues. V lost 4 bases and J lost 4, with 9 bases in between. The germline gives CDR1 SGDLS, CDR2 YYNGEE. As DNA, the CDR3 is TGTGCCAGCAGCCCCGGACAGTATAATTCACCCCTCCACTTT. The encoded protein is CASSPGQYNSPLHF.

The chain carries TRBV5-4 and TRBJ2-7; TRBD1 aligns across 9 bases. Germline V gene lookup returns CDR1 SGHNT and CDR2 YYREEE (reference sequence). This CDR3 has 14 amino acids. Unmatched junction bases numbered 11, after V lost 8 bases and J lost 5 bases. In DNA, the CDR3 is TGTGCCAGTTATTCCCGGGACAGGGACAACGAGCAGTACTTC. Amino acids: CASYSRDRDNEQYF.

This clone occurred a few times. The chain links TRBV28 to TRBJ1-5; 7 bases match TRBD1. This CDR3 is built from 15 residues. Germline V lookup: CDR1 MDHEN, CDR2 SYDVKM. V was pared by 2 bases and J by 11 bases, with 12 bases of the junction left unmatched. The CDR3 here is CASSLTQGRPGAQHF. The DNA of the CDR3 is TGTGCCAGCAGTTTAACACAGGGGCGGCCTGGGGCCCAGCATTTT. Complete variable domain (other parts from reference TRBV28 and TRBJ1-5): DVKVTQSSRYLVKRTGEKVFLECVQDMDHENMFWYRQDPGLGLRLIYFSYDVKMKEKGDIPEGYSVSREKKERFSLILESASTNQTSMYLCASSLTQGRPGAQHFGDGTRLSIL.

This sequence joins TRBV15 and TRBJ2-3, with TRBD2 identical over 12 bases. Looked up from germline, CDR1 is LNHNV and CDR2 is YYDKDF (reference sequence). This CDR3 is built from 17 residues. The ends lost 0 bases at V and 3 bases at J; junction bases unmatched: 4. The CDR3 loop is CATSRDLGLAGTDTQYF. In DNA, the CDR3 is TGTGCCACCAGCAGAGATCTGGGACTAGCGGGTACAGATACGCAGTATTTT.

V gene TRBV24-1 combines with J gene TRBJ1-2; TRBD1 might be the D (5 bases). V was clipped by 3 bases and J by 8 bases, with 9 bases between them. From germline, CDR1 is KGHDR and CDR2 SFDVKD. The CDR3 length is 12 residues. CDR3 region: CATSDGDWGYTF. The CDR3 DNA reads TGTGCCACCAGTGATGGGGACTGGGGCTACACCTTC.